The TCR beta chain described here comes from a study of OX40 agonist ivuxolimab in advanced cancers. Study details: Administration of intravenous ivuxolimab to patients occurred every 2 weeks at 0.01 to 10 mg/kg. Partial responses occurred in three patients (one hepatocellular carcinoma, two cutaneous melanoma).

Using immunoSEQ multiplex PCR, the repertoire was profiled, and TCRdb retains in-frame clones only, with some absent. The sample yields about 50,000 clones, approximately 90% seen once. As to this clone: The antigen remains undetermined.

Study results and caveats: CD8+ T cells were the subset that, on average, had more expanded clones than CD4+. At 0.1 to 3.0 mg/kg, CD4+ and CD8+ blood T cells expanded clonally by week 6.

The V and J ends lost 4 bases and 4 bases, in that order; junction bases with no gene match: 12. The CDR3 contains 17 residues. Per the germline V gene, CDR1 is MRHNA and CDR2 is SNTAGT. The TCR originated in an adult with an advanced solid tumor such as melanoma, head and neck, liver or kidney cancer. The sample here was CD4+ or CD8+ T cells sorted from blood, taken in a trial of the OX40 agonist ivuxolimab. The chain combines TRBV6-4 with TRBJ1-5, with 8 bases matching TRBD1. The CDR3 bases are TGTGCCAGCAGTGTAAGGGGATGGGGACAGGAAAATCAGCCCCAGCATTTT. The encoded protein is CASSVRGWGQENQPQHF.